This T cell receptor (beta chain) was identified in a study of blood T cell repertoires in COVID-19. Overall study: Spain, Italy and the United States supplied samples that represented acute and convalescent COVID-19. The analysed material was cDNA or gDNA that came from T cells, B-cell-depleted T cells, or PBMCs.

Germline V gene data show CDR1 as MDHEN and CDR2 as SYDVKM. The CDR3 extends over 15 amino acids. Trimming removed 5 bases from V and 0 bases from J, with 11 bases in between. Authors' processing steps: Reference gene primer amplification yielded estimated nucleated cell counts. The data were produced by immunoSEQ multiplex PCR, yet TCRdb's version contains in-frame clones alone and is incomplete. Clone size and the V and J calls come from that table; the DNA yielded D and trimming. The repertoire holds about 190,000 clones, roughly four fifths seen once, with under 7.5% in the top ten. This chain links TRBV28 with TRBJ1-3; D not resolved. The origin of this receptor is a woman aged 40 to 50 with acute or convalescent COVID-19. The sequenced sample consisted of peripheral blood. CDR3 sequence reads: CASSLAADSGNTIYF. In nucleotides, the CDR3 is TGTGCCAGCAGTCTGGCCGCAGACTCTGGAAACACCATATATTTT. The variable domain in full, completed from reference TRBV28 and TRBJ1-3, reads DVKVTQSSRYLVKRTGEKVFLECVQDMDHENMFWYRQDPGLGLRLIYFSYDVKMKEKGDIPEGYSVSREKKERFSLILESASTNQTSMYLCASSLAADSGNTIYFGEGSWLTVV.